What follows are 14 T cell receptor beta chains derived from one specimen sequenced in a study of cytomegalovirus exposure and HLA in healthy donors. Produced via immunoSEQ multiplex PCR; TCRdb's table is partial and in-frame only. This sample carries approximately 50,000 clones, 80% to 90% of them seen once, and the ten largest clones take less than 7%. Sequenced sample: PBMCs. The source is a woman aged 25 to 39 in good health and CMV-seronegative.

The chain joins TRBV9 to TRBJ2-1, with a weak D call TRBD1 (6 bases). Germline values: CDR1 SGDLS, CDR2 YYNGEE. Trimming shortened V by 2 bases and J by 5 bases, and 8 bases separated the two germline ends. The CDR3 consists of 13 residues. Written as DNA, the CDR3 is TGTGCCAGCAGCGTCGGACAGCACAATGAGCAGTTCTTC. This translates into CASSVGQHNEQFF.

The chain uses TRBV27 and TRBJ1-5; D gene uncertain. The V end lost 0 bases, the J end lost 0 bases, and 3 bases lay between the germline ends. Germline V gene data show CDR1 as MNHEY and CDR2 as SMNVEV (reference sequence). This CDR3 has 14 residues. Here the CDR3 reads CASSLSYSNQPQHF. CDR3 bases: TGTGCCAGCAGTTTATCCTATAGCAATCAGCCCCAGCATTTT.

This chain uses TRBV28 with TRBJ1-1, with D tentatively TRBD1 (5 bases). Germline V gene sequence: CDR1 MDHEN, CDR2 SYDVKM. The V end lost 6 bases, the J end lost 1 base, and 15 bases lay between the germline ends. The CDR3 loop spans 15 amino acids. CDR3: CASRRGGSENTEAFF. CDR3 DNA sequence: TGTGCCAGCAGACGGGGGGGTTCCGAGAACACTGAAGCTTTCTTT.

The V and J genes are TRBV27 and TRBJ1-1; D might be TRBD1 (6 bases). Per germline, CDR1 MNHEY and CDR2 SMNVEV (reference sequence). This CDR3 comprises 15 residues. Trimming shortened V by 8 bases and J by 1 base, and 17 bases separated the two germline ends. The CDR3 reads CASGTAGTRNTEAFF. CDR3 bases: TGTGCCAGCGGTACAGCCGGGACAAGGAACACTGAAGCTTTCTTT.

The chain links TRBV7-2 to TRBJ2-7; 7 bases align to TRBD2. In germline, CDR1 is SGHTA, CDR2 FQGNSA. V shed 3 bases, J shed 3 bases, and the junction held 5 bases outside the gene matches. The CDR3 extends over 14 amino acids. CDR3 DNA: TGTGCCAGCAGCTTTGATGGCGGGAGCTACGAGCAGTACTTC. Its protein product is CASSFDGGSYEQYF.

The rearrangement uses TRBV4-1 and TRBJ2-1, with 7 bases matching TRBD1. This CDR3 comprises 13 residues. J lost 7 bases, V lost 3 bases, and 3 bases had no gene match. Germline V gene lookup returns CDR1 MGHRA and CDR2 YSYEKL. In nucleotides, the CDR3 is TGCGCCAGCAGCCACTTACAGGGGAATGAGCAGTTCTTC. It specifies CASSHLQGNEQFF.

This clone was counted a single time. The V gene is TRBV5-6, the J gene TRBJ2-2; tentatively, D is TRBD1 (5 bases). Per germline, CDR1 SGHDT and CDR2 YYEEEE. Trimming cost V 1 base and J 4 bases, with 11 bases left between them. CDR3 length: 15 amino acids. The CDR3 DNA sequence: TGTGCCAGCAGCTTGACAGTTCAGGGCACCGGGGAGCTGTTTTTT. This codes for CASSLTVQGTGELFF.

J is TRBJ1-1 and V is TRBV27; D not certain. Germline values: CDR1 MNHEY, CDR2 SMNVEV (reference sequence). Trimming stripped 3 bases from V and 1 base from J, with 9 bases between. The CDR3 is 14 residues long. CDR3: CASSFGGRNTEAFF. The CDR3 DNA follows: TGTGCCAGCAGTTTTGGAGGGCGGAACACTGAAGCTTTCTTT.

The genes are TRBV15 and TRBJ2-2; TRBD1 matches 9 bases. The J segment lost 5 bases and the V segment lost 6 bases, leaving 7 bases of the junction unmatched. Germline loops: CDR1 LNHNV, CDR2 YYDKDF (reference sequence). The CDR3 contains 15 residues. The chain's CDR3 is CATSRNRGRTGELFF. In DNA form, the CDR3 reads TGTGCCACCAGTCGAAACAGGGGGCGTACCGGGGAGCTGTTTTTT.

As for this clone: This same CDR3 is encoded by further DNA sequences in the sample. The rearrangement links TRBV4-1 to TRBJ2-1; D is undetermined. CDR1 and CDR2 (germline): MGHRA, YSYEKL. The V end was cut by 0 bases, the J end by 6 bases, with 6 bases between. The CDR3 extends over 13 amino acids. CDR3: CASSQDYSNEQFF. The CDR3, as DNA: TGCGCCAGCAGCCAAGATTACAGCAATGAGCAGTTCTTC.

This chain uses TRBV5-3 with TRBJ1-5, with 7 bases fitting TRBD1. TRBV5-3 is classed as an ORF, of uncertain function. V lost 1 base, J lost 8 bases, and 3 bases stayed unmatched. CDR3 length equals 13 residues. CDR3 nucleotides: TGTGCCAGAAGCTTGTGCCAGGGGGAGCCCCAGCATTTT. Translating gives CARSLCQGEPQHF.

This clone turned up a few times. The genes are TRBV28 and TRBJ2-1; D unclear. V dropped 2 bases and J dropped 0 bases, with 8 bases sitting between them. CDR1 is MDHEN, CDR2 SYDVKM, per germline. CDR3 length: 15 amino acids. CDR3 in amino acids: CASSLDSSSYNEQFF. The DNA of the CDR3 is TGTGCCAGCAGTTTAGACTCTAGCTCCTACAATGAGCAGTTCTTC.

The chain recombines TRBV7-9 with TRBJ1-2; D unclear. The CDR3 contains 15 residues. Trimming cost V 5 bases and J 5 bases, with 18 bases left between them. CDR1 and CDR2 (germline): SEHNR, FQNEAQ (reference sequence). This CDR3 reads CASSPPLVAQYGYTF. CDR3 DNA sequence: TGTGCCAGCAGCCCGCCGTTAGTAGCGCAGTATGGCTACACCTTC.

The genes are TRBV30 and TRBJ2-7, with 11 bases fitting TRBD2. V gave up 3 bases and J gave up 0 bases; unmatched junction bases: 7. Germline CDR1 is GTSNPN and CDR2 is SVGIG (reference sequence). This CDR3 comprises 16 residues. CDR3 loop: CAWRPGLAAVSYEQYF. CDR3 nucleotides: TGTGCCTGGAGACCGGGACTAGCGGCAGTCTCCTACGAGCAGTACTTC.